This T cell receptor (beta chain) appears in the sequencing data of a study of graft-versus-host responses after intestinal transplantation. V lost 10 bases, J lost 4 bases, and 10 bases stayed unmatched. From germline, CDR1 is MNHEY and CDR2 SMNVEV (reference sequence). CDR3 size: 15 residues. The study's findings and limits: Some GvH clones appeared in ileal mucosa or blood before recipient bone marrow.

Assay used: immunoSEQ multiplex PCR; TCRdb lists only in-frame clones, some missing. The sample contains tens of thousands of clones, about 90% of which appear only once. Concerning this clone: Its specificity is unknown. This CDR3 is also generated by other DNA sequences in the sample.

Sequencing used unstimulated CD8+ T cells sorted from spleen or lymph node cells, obtained before intestinal transplant. The sequence derives from a human donor who received an intestinal transplant. The gene calls are TRBV27 and TRBJ2-5; 12 bases line up with TRBD2. The CDR3 protein is CATSGPGLAGETQYF. The CDR3 nucleotides are TGTGCCACCTCCGGCCCGGGACTAGCGGGAGAGACCCAGTACTTC.